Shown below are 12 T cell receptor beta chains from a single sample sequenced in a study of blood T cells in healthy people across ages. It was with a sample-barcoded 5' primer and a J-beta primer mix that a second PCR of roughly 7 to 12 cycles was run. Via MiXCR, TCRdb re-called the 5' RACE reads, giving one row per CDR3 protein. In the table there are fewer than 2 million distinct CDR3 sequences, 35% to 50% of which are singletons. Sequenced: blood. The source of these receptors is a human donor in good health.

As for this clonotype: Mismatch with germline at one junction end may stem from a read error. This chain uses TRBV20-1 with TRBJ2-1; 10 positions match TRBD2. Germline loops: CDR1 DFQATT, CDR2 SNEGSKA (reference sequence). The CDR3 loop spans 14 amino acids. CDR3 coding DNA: TGCAGTGCAAGCAGCGGGGGGGCCTGGAATGAGCAGTTCTTT. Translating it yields CSASSGGAWNEQFF.

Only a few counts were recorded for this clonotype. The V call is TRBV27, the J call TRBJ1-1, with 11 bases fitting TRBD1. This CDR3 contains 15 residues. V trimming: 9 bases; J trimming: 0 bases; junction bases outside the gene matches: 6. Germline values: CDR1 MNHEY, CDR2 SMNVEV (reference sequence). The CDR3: CARRRTGGMNTEAFF. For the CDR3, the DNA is TGTGCCAGAAGACGGACAGGGGGCATGAACACTGAAGCTTTCTTT.

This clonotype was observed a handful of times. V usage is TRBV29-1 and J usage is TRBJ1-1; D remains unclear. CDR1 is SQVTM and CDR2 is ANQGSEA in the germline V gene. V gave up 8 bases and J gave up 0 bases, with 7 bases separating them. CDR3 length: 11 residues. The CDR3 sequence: CSFQMNTEAFF. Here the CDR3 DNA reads TGCAGCTTCCAGATGAACACTGAAGCTTTCTTT.

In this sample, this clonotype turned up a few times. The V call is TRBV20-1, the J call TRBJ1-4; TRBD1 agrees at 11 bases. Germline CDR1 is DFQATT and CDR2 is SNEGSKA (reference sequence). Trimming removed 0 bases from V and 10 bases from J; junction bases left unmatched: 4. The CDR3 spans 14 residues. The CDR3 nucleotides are TGCAGTGCTAGAGATTGGGACAGGGGGTCAAAACTGTTTTTT. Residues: CSARDWDRGSKLFF.

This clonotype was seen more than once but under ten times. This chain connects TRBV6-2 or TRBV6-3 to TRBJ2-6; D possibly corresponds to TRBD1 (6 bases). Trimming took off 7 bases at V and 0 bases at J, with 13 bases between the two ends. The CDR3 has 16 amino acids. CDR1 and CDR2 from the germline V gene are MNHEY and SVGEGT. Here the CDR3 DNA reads TGTGCCAGCACCCCGACAGGATTCTCTGGGGCCAACGTCCTGACTTTC. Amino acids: CASTPTGFSGANVLTF.

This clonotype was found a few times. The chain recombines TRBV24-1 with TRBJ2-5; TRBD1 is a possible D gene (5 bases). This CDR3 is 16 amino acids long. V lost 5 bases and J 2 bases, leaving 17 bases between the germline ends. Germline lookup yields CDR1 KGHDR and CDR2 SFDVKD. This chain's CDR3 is CATSGTGATHQETQYF. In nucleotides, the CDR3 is TGTGCCACCAGTGGAACAGGCGCTACTCATCAAGAGACCCAGTACTTC.

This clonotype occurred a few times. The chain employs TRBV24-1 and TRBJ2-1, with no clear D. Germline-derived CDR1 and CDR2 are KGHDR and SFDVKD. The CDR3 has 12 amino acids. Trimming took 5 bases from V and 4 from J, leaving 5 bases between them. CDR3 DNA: TGTGCCACCAGTGTCCGGTACAATGAGCAGTTCTTC. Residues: CATSVRYNEQFF.

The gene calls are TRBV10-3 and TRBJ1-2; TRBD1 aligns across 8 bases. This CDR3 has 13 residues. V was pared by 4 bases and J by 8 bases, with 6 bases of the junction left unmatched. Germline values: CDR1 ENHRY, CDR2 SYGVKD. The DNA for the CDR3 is TGTGCCATCAGTGGGACAGGGACACGCGGCTACACCTTC. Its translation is CAISGTGTRGYTF.

DNA of the CDR3: TGCAGTGCTAGTGGGGCAGGGGAGCACACTGAAGCTTTCTTT. This sequence encodes CSASGAGEHTEAFF. The V gene is TRBV20-1, the J gene TRBJ1-1; tentative D call: TRBD1 (6 bases). The CDR3 covers 14 residues. Germline values: CDR1 DFQATT, CDR2 SNEGSKA (reference sequence). V was pared by 3 bases and J by 3 bases, with 14 bases between.

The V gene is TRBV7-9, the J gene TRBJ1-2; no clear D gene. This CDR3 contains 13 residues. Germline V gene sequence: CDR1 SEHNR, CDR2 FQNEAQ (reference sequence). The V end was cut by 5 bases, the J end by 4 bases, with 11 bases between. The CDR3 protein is CASSENSPYGYTF. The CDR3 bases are TGTGCCAGCAGCGAAAACAGTCCCTATGGCTACACCTTC.

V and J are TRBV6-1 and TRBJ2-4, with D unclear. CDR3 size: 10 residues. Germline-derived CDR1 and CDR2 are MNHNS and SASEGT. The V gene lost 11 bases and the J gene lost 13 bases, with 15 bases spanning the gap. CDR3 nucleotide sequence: TGTGCCCTTTCGAGTAATGAGCAGTACTTC. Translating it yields CALSSNEQYF.

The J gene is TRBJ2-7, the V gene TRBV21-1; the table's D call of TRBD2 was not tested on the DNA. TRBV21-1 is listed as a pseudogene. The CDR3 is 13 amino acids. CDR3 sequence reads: CASSLPHTYEQYF. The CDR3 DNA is TGTGCCAGCAGCCTCCCTCATACGTACGAGCAGTACTTC.